This T cell receptor (beta chain) was obtained from a study of cytomegalovirus exposure and HLA in healthy donors. Across the study: Earlier work reported 117 million unique TCR beta sequences from about 180 million T cells. Early released data comprised about 84 million unique TCRs from HLA-typed donors.

Overall study results and limits: It was fewer than 200 TCR beta chains that were listed as cytomegalovirus-associated. Later on, analysis showed that most CMV-associated TCR beta chains appeared to be HLA-restricted.

The V gene's germline CDR1 is MGHRA and CDR2 YSYEKL. V shed 6 bases and J 8 bases; nucleotides not matched to a gene: 16. The CDR3 has 17 amino acids. Points on this clone: Its antigen is as yet unknown.

Amplification used 60 Vbeta primers and 13 Jbeta primers. Assay used: immunoSEQ multiplex PCR; TCRdb lists only in-frame clones, some missing. This table holds more than 90,000 clones, 69% found once. Source material: PBMCs. The gene calls are TRBV4-1 and TRBJ1-4, with 9 positions matching TRBD1. This TCR was recovered from a man aged 45-60 years in good health and CMV-seronegative. The chain's CDR3 is CASRTGTGKKLGEKLFF. The CDR3 DNA follows: TGCGCCAGCAGAACCGGGACAGGGAAGAAGCTTGGCGAAAAACTGTTTTTT.